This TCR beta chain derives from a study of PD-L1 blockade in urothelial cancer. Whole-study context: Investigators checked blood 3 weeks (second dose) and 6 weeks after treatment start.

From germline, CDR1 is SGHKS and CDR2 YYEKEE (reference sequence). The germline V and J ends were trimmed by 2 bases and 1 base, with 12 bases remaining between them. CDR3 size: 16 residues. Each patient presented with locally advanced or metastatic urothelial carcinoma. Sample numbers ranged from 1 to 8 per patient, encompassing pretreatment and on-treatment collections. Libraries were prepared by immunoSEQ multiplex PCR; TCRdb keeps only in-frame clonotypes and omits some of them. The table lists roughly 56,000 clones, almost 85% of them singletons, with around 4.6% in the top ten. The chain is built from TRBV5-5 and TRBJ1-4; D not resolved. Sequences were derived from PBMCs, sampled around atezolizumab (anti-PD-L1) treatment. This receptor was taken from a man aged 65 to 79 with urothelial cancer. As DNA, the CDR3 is TGTGCCAGCAGCTTATCTGGGAGGGAAACTAATGAAAAACTGTTTTTT. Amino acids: CASSLSGRETNEKLFF.